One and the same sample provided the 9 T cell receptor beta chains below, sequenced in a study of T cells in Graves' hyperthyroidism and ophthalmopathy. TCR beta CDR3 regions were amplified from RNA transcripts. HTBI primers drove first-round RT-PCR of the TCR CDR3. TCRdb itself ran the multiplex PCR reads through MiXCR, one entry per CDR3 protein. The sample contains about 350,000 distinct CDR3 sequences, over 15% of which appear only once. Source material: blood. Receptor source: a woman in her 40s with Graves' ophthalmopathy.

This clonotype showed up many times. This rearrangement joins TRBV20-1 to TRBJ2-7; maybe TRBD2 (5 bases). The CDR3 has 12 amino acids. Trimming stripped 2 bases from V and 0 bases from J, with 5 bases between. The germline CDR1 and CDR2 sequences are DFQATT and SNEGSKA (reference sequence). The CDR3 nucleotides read TGCAGTGCTAGACTAGCCTCCTACGAGCAGTACTTC. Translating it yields CSARLASYEQYF.

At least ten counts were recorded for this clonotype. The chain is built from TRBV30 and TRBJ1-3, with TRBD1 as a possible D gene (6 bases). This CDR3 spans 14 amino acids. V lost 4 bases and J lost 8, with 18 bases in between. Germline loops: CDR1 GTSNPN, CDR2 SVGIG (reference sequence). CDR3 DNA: TGTGCCTGGACTACCTGGACAGATCGGGACACCATATATTTT. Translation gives CAWTTWTDRDTIYF.

The CDR3, as DNA: TGTGCCAGCAGTCCCACGGAAGGGCGAACCTACGAGCAGTACTTC. This encodes CASSPTEGRTYEQYF. V usage is TRBV28 and J usage is TRBJ2-7; D unresolved. With 5 bases removed from V and 2 bases from J, the gap between germline ends came to 16 bases. The CDR3 totals 15 residues. Germline-derived CDR1 and CDR2 are MDHEN and SYDVKM. The full variable domain, in which reference TRBV28 and TRBJ2-7 provide the parts outside the CDR3, is DVKVTQSSRYLVKRTGEKVFLECVQDMDHENMFWYRQDPGLGLRLIYFSYDVKMKEKGDIPEGYSVSREKKERFSLILESASTNQTSMYLCASSPTEGRTYEQYFGPGTRLTVT.

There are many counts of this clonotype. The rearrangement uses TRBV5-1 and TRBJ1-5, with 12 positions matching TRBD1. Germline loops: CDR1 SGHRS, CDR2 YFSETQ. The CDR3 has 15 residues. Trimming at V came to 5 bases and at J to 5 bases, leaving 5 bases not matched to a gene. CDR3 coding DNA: TGCGCCAGCAGACTGGGACAGGGGGCCCATCAGCCCCAGCATTTT. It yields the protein CASRLGQGAHQPQHF.

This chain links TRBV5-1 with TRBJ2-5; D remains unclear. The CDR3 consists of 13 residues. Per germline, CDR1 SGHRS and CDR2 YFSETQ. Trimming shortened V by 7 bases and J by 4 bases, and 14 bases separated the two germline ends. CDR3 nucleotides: TGCGCCAGCTCCATCGTCCCAGGAGAGACCCAGTACTTC. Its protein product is CASSIVPGETQYF.

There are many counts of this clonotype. The CDR3 protein is CASSQEMTVSSYEQYF. In DNA form, the CDR3 reads TGCGCCAGCAGCCAAGAGATGACAGTGAGCTCCTACGAGCAGTACTTC. The rearrangement joins TRBV4-3 to TRBJ2-7; a possible D gene is TRBD1 (5 bases). The V end lost 0 bases, the J end lost 0 bases, and 12 bases lay between the germline ends. Germline V gives CDR1 LGHNA, CDR2 YSLEER. The CDR3 runs to 16 residues.

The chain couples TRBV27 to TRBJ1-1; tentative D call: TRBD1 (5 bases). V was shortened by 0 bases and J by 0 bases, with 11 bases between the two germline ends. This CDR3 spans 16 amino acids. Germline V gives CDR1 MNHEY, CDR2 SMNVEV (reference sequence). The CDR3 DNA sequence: TGTGCCAGCAGTTTATCCAGGACACTGATGAACACTGAAGCTTTCTTT. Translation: CASSLSRTLMNTEAFF.

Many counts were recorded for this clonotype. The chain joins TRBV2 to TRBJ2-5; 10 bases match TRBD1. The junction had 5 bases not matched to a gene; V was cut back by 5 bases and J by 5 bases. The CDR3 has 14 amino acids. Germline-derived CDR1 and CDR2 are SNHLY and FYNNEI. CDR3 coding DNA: TGTGCCAGCAGTCGACGGACAGGGGGGGAGACCCAGTACTTC. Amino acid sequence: CASSRRTGGETQYF.

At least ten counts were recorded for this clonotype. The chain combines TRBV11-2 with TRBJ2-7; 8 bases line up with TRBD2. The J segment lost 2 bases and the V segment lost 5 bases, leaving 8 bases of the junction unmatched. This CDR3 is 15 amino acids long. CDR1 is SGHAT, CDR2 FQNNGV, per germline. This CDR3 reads CASSPSGSPTYEQYF. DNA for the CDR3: TGTGCCAGCAGCCCGAGCGGGAGCCCAACCTACGAGCAGTACTTC.